A selection of T cell receptor beta chains follows, all from one sample in a study of T cell responses to AZD1222 COVID-19 vaccine. The protocol was immunoSEQ multiplex PCR, while the TCRdb copy is restricted to in-frame clones and leaves out a portion. Counted here are about 27,000 clones, about 90% occurring once; the ten biggest clones make up around 8%. The sequencing used peripheral blood, collected 28 days after the second AZD1222 dose. All receptors come from an adult who received the AZD1222 COVID-19 vaccine. Both conserved end residues are part of each CDR3. Where a row states a size, it is once, few, many or the class of an expanded clone; other rows omit it.

V	J	size	CDR3
TRBV28	TRBJ2-1	.	CASSPLSASLYNEQFF
TRBV20-1	TRBJ2-3	once	CSIPGTDTQYF
TRBV7-3	TRBJ2-7	.	CASSPRGGARHSYEQYF
TRBV15	TRBJ2-3	.	CATSPRLAGDTDTQYF
TRBV5-4	TRBJ2-7	.	CASSSGLAGSWEQYF
TRBV7-3	TRBJ2-1	.	CASSLFVANNEQFF
TRBV27	TRBJ1-2	once	CASSLPPGQGTFATSNYGYTF
TRBV28	TRBJ2-7	.	CASSYLQVPNRYRSSYEQYF
TRBV11-2	TRBJ2-3	.	CASSLVLNTQYF
TRBV6-4	TRBJ2-3	once	CAKPVKGPGTDTQYF
TRBV11-3	TRBJ1-1	few	CASSSPRSTEAFF
TRBV30	TRBJ1-5	.	CAWSNPGTSNQPQHF
TRBV9	TRBJ2-5	.	CASDNSGRGQETQYF
TRBV5-1	TRBJ2-3	.	CASSQGPGDTQYF
TRBV28	TRBJ1-1	.	CASSLFGFRNTEAFF
TRBV28	TRBJ2-3	.	CASKFGGRVADTQYF
TRBV11-2	TRBJ1-6	.	CASSRQTGGIVALHF
TRBV3-1/TRBV3-2	TRBJ1-2	.	CASSYQGGGGYTF
TRBV28	TRBJ1-2	.	CASSLIGRDDYGYTF
TRBV14	TRBJ2-5	.	CASSQVTGQGETQYF
TRBV6-1	TRBJ2-3	few	CASSEQGLASDTQYF
TRBV19	TRBJ2-3	.	CASSPTGGPSTDTQYF
TRBV29-1	TRBJ2-2	few	CSVVEQMNTGELFF
TRBV6-2/TRBV6-3	TRBJ1-5	.	CASSPSQGGNQPQHF
TRBV29-1	TRBJ2-7	few	CSVIMDRAYEQYF
TRBV24-1	TRBJ2-7	.	CATSEGTASEQYF
TRBV28	TRBJ1-3	.	CAIQRGISGNTIYF
TRBV7-9	TRBJ2-3	.	CASRITSTDTQYF
TRBV19	TRBJ2-5	.	CATSLIWAQETQYF
TRBV15	TRBJ1-5	once	CATSRGQGNQPQHF
TRBV7-8	TRBJ2-5	.	CASSLASGQETQYF
TRBV25-1	TRBJ2-1	.	CASSESAGDPYNEQFF
TRBV9	TRBJ1-3	.	CASSVLWGGGGNTIYF
TRBV28	TRBJ2-7	.	CASCGSYEQYF
TRBV10-3	TRBJ1-1	.	CASLQGMNTEAFF
TRBV28	TRBJ1-2	.	CASSGQPNYGYTF
TRBV18	TRBJ1-1	.	CASSPDTGVYTEAFF
TRBV11-2	TRBJ1-4	.	CASSLFPQGEKLFF
TRBV5-1	TRBJ2-2	.	CASSLSSGNTGELFF
TRBV4-2	TRBJ1-3	.	CASSQGQGVSGNTIYF
TRBV29-1	TRBJ2-1	.	CSVAAGVNYNEQFF
TRBV11-2	TRBJ2-1	.	CASTVYGGSSNEQFF
TRBV24-1	TRBJ2-1	large	CATSDLREPNEQFF
TRBV10-3	TRBJ2-1	.	CAISEWERDEQFF
TRBV28	TRBJ2-7	.	CASSPGGSGENYEQYF
TRBV7-8	TRBJ1-3	.	CASSLAGSGNTIYF
TRBV30	TRBJ2-3	.	CAWRMRSSDTQYF
TRBV27	TRBJ2-3	.	CATQWTIYTDTQYF
TRBV7-9	TRBJ1-1	.	CASSPKEWTGRTEAFF
TRBV28	TRBJ2-3	.	CASLTAGTGHTDTQYF
TRBV5-1	TRBJ2-7	.	CASSLATDSYEQYF
TRBV6-2/TRBV6-3	TRBJ2-7	.	CASSYNFGGSEQYF
TRBV18	TRBJ1-5	.	CASSQNPGQNQPQHF
TRBV6-5	TRBJ2-3	.	CASRGTGADTQYF
TRBV5-6	TRBJ1-5	.	CASSLWEGVSQPQHF
TRBV7-6	TRBJ1-3	once	CASSLFGSGNTIYF
TRBV19	TRBJ1-5	.	CASSLVGEGGQPQHF
TRBV11-3	TRBJ1-2	.	CASSRAGGAYGYTF
TRBV5-4	TRBJ2-3	.	CASSSRRDSGTDTQYF